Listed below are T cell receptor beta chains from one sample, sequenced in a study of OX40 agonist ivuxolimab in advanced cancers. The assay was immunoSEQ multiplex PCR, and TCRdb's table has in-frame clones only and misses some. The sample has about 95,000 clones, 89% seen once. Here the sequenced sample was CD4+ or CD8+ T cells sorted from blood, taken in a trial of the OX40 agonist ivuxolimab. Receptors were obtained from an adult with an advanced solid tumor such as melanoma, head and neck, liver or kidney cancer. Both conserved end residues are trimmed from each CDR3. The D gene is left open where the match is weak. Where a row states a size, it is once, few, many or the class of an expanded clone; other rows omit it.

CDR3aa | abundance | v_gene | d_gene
ASRITGLAYGYT | . | TRBV2 | .
ASSPQARAYNEQF | . | TRBV18 | .
ASSLTGTGETQY | few | TRBV9 | TRBD1
ASSLRTEGNEQF | . | TRBV11-3 | .
ASRGLEGTNTEAF | . | TRBV9 | .
ASSLTATRVTNEKLF | . | TRBV7-3 | .
ASSEWDREEDGYT | . | TRBV6-1 | TRBD1
ASSPGTGVYNEQF | . | TRBV5-1 | TRBD1
AWRGPGQSSYEQY | few | TRBV30 | .
SVVTREQY | . | TRBV29-1 | .
ASSQSGGLPGYT | . | TRBV14 | .
ASSLLRDRENTEAF | . | TRBV5-6 | .
ASSLLGRTGEYEQY | . | TRBV5-6 | TRBD1
ASSRMNTGELF | . | TRBV6-1 | .
ASSLAPSSYEQY | . | TRBV5-1 | .
ASSEPHTQY | . | TRBV2 | .
ASSPPSVAKNIQY | . | TRBV18 | .
ASSKGGVCNSPLH | . | TRBV21-1 | .
ASSLAEANYGYT | few | TRBV7-9 | .
AISGEQGTYGYT | few | TRBV10-3 | TRBD1
SVRTGGLYTEAF | . | TRBV29-1 | .
AISPGETEAF | . | TRBV10-3 | .
ASSWTDNYGYT | . | TRBV7-9 | .
ASSPGTGANYGYT | . | TRBV5-6 | TRBD1
ASSLVRGDTEAF | . | TRBV5-4 | .
ASSYTDRGGVYT | . | TRBV6-5 | TRBD1
ASSIDGTGLLMNTEAF | . | TRBV19 | TRBD1
ASSSRSEETQY | . | TRBV7-2 | .
ASNRQGGRQY | . | TRBV6-5 | .
ASSHGGEQY | . | TRBV14 | .
ASSLQGTARGTDTQY | . | TRBV4-1 | TRBD1
ASSVAGALNEKLF | . | TRBV4-1 | .
ASSLLSGTDGYT | . | TRBV7-2 | .
ASSFRPASQGNTIY | . | TRBV7-2 | .
AWRYRRSTYEQY | . | TRBV30 | .
AWQKEGFYSNQPQH | . | TRBV30 | .
ASSLVTAPNTEAF | . | TRBV7-9 | .
ASSLTRGVTEAF | . | TRBV7-2 | .
ASSPSSGGPTDTQY | . | TRBV18 | TRBD2
ASSILGTRNQPQH | . | TRBV19 | .
ASSRSIDRNEQF | . | TRBV14 | .
ATSRASGKSNTEAF | . | TRBV15 | .
ASSDSAGGFADTQY | . | TRBV6-4 | TRBD2
ASSSGQVNMDTQY | . | TRBV7-9 | TRBD1
ASSSTGNTEAF | . | TRBV5-4 | .
ASRRGQGTTLGNTIY | few | TRBV19 | TRBD1
ASATNLGWQETQY | . | TRBV28 | .
ASSLEFAGGDEQY | . | TRBV11-2 | TRBD2
ASSAAGETQY | . | TRBV7-6 | .
ASSLRGGTVPGANVLT | . | TRBV7-9 | TRBD2
ASSVGLGGTGRVNTEAF | once | TRBV9 | .
ASSLGPNQPQH | . | TRBV7-7 | .
ASSPTTRDRSGDTQY | . | TRBV4-3 | TRBD1
ASSPPNRGVGANVLT | . | TRBV18 | TRBD1
AIKGASSGNTIY | . | TRBV10-3 | .
ASSEGTSGRFRDTQY | . | TRBV5-1 | TRBD2
ASSLDTGFYEQY | . | TRBV5-1 | .
ASSLRQNTEAF | . | TRBV27 | .
ASSRDSFYEQY | . | TRBV19 | .